This T cell receptor beta chain derives from a study of T cell changes during pregnancy in multiple sclerosis. TCRdb keeps only in-frame clones here, not all; method: immunoSEQ multiplex PCR. The sample carries over 45,000 clones, roughly 94% recorded once. The V gene's germline CDR1 is SGHRS and CDR2 YFSETQ. V gave up 4 bases and J gave up 7 bases; unmatched junction bases: 6. The CDR3 extends over 15 amino acids. The chain has TRBV5-1 and TRBJ1-6, with 9 bases matching TRBD1. The source of this sequence is a female donor with multiple sclerosis, enrolled in a pregnancy study. The specimen was CD4+ T cells from peripheral blood mononuclear cells, collected in the second trimester of pregnancy. The CDR3 DNA is TGCGCCAGCAGCGTAACAGGGGGCCAGAATTCACCCCTCCACTTT. Translating it yields CASSVTGGQNSPLHF.